Given below is one T cell receptor beta chain in context. The data belong to a study of blood T cell repertoires in COVID-19. Source study methods: The authors estimated nucleated cell counts from reference gene primer amplification. Measured with immunoSEQ multiplex PCR; TCRdb has only the in-frame clones, and not every one. V and J calls and clone size come straight from that table; D and trimming were deduced from the DNA. Counted here are approximately 240,000 clones, about nine tenths occurring once; the ten biggest clones make up roughly 0.8%. The sample comprised peripheral blood. This receptor was identified in a man aged 30-40 years with COVID-19, enrolled during active disease.

CDR3 amino acids: CASSLGRYRGRMNTEAFF. CDR3 in DNA: TGTGCCAGCAGCTTAGGCAGATACAGGGGGCGCATGAACACTGAAGCTTTCTTT. The rearrangement joins TRBV7-9 to TRBJ1-1; TRBD1 aligns across 9 bases. The CDR3 sequence is 18 residues long. Germline values: CDR1 SEHNR, CDR2 FQNEAQ (reference sequence). Germline trimming cut 1 base from V and 0 bases from J; bases unmatched to any gene: 9.